The source of this T cell receptor beta chain is a study of long-term antiretroviral therapy in people with HIV. Regarding the study as a whole: Diversity went up after ART and still fell short of transplant donor controls.

Version v3.0 of the immunoSEQ assay ran at survey level. The method was immunoSEQ multiplex PCR; TCRdb's version includes in-frame clones alone and lacks a portion of them. Among about 23,000 clones, 70% to 90% were seen once, and the ten largest hold approximately 6.4%. After removal of 5 bases from V and 5 bases from J, the junction contained 5 bases not matched to a gene. CDR1 is SNHLY, CDR2 FYNNEI, per germline. The CDR3 has 13 amino acids. Comment on this clone: Antigen specificity is unknown.

This specimen was unsorted PBMCs, taken 0.6 years after starting antiretroviral therapy. This TCR came from a man in his sixties with HIV. This chain connects TRBV2 to TRBJ2-5; 7 nucleotides match TRBD1. The CDR3 loop reads CASSIQQGETQYF. The CDR3 bases are TGTGCCAGCAGTATACAACAGGGGGAGACCCAGTACTTC.